Here is one T cell receptor beta chain with its context. Its antigen is unknown. cDNA came from roughly 0.5 to 1 ug RNA primed by random hexamers. Multiplex immunoSEQ PCR targeted 54 Vbeta and 13 Jbeta TCR beta segments. A single record per CDR3 protein comes from TCRdb applying MiXCR to the immunoSEQ multiplex PCR reads. The sample includes some 110,000 distinct CDR3 sequences, more than 80% of them seen just once. This sample is drawn from a study of CD8 T cells in Susac syndrome. Germline-derived CDR1 and CDR2 are SGHAT and FQDESV (reference sequence). Trimming removed 1 base at V and 6 bases at J, with 13 bases between. This CDR3 has 14 residues. The study, taken as a whole, reports: The study conceded that relatively few individuals underwent its TCR sequencing and HLA analysis.

The specimen was CD8+ T cells from PBMCs. The TCR was taken from a human donor with multiple sclerosis. The chain combines TRBV11-1 with TRBJ2-7; D gene unclear. This CDR3 reads CASSLGSTNGEQYV. CDR3 coding DNA: TGTGCCAGCAGCTTAGGGTCGACGAATGGCGAGCAGTACGTC.